This TCR beta chain was documented in a study of shared clonotypes between healthy human individuals. Study-level points and caveats: Researchers sampled only blood; tissue repertoires likely differ.

This clone was found once. The antigen remains undetermined. A far larger clone is one nucleotide away, so this likely arose from a read error. When replicate PCRs were run on unsorted PBMC, they used approximately 300 ng DNA, some 30,000 T cell genomes. The sequencing of unsorted PBMC DNA took place on ten immunoSEQ deep assay plates. Here immunoSEQ multiplex PCR was the method, and the copy in TCRdb shows in-frame clones only, minus some. The sample has around 500,000 clones; roughly 80% are singletons. The ends lost 4 bases at V and 12 bases at J; junction bases unmatched: 9. This CDR3 is built from 13 residues. In germline, CDR1 is LNHNV, CDR2 YYDKDF (reference sequence).

Sequencing used PBMCs. This clonotype originated in a woman in her 40s in good health. Some clones in this sample may be carry-over from other donors' samples. The chain has TRBV15 and TRBJ2-4; 7 bases are shared with TRBD2. For the CDR3, the DNA is TGTGCCACCAGCATCTGGACTAGTGAGCGTCAGTACTTC. Protein sequence: CATSIWTSERQYF.